A selection of T cell receptor beta chains follows, all from one sample in a study of human T cells and chemical hapten exposure. Using its own MiXCR run on the RACE reads, TCRdb lists one record per CDR3 protein. Counted here are some 340,000 distinct CDR3 sequences, 5.5% to 8% occurring once; the ten biggest clones make up approximately 8%. This specimen was whole blood, taken in connection with sensitization to the hapten diphenylcyclopropenone (DPC). These receptor sequences come from a woman aged 18-29 years with alopecia areata. Some clones in this sample may be carry-over from other donors' samples. Each CDR3 is given with its conserved first and last residue. D genes are given only for firm matches. For some rows the clone size is stated as once, few or many, or as a class when expanded; others skip it.

abundance | d_gene | j_gene | v_gene | CDR3nt | CDR3aa
NA | NA | TRBJ2-5 | TRBV7-9 | TGTGCCAGCAGCTTTCCCGGGGGTTTACAAGAGACCCAGTACTTC | CASSFPGGLQETQYF
NA | NA | TRBJ1-3 | TRBV20-1 | TGCAGTGCTAGAGTTCAGGGTTTATCCGCTGGAAACACCATATATTTT | CSARVQGLSAGNTIYF
NA | NA | TRBJ2-5 | TRBV2 | TGTGCCAGCACAACAGGGAACTCAGAGACCCAGTACTTC | CASTTGNSETQYF
many | NA | TRBJ1-5 | TRBV5-5 | TGTGCCAGCAGCTTCACCGGTTTGGAGCCCCAGCATTTT | CASSFTGLEPQHF
few | NA | TRBJ1-4 | TRBV20-1 | TGCAGTGCTAGAGTGCAGGGTAACGGGAAACTGTTTTTT | CSARVQGNGKLFF
NA | NA | TRBJ2-5 | TRBV29-1 | TGCAGCGTTGAGCCCCGGGGGTCGGTACAAGAGACCCAGTACTTC | CSVEPRGSVQETQYF
few | NA | TRBJ2-3 | TRBV5-1 | TGCGCCAGCAGCCGGGGGACAGACAGCACAGATACGCAGTATTTT | CASSRGTDSTDTQYF
few | TRBD1 | TRBJ2-7 | TRBV6-5 | TGTGCCAGCAGTTACGGGACAGGGGACTACGAGCAGTACTTC | CASSYGTGDYEQYF
NA | NA | TRBJ2-2 | TRBV7-2 | TGTGCCAGCAGCCCAAACGGGGAGCTGTTTTTT | CASSPNGELFF
many | NA | TRBJ1-1 | TRBV6-5 | TGTGCCAGCAATTGGGGCGTGGACACTGAAGCTTTCTTT | CASNWGVDTEAFF
many | NA | TRBJ1-5 | TRBV5-1 | TGCGCCAGCAGCCCCTACGGGGAGATGAATCAGCCCCAGCATTTT | CASSPYGEMNQPQHF
NA | NA | TRBJ1-5 | TRBV2 | TGTGCCAGCAGTGAACTCAGGGCGGGCAATCAGCCCCAGCATTTT | CASSELRAGNQPQHF
many | NA | TRBJ1-4 | TRBV12-3/TRBV12-4 | TGTGCCAGCAGCCGGTTTGCAGGGACTAATGAAAAACTGTTTTTT | CASSRFAGTNEKLFF
NA | TRBD1 | TRBJ2-3 | TRBV29-1 | TGCAGCGTTCCCGACAGGGGCCGGCCAGATACGCAGTATTTT | CSVPDRGRPDTQYF
many | TRBD1 | TRBJ1-1 | TRBV6-2/TRBV6-3 | TGTGCCAGCAGTGAGGGGACAGGCCTGGCTGAAGCTTTCTTT | CASSEGTGLAEAFF
NA | TRBD2 | TRBJ2-3 | TRBV9 | TGTGCCAGCAGCGTAAGCCTAGCGGGGCCTACTAGCACAGATACGCAGTATTTT | CASSVSLAGPTSTDTQYF
NA | NA | TRBJ1-1 | TRBV5-1 | TGCGCCAGCAGCGCTAGAACGGACGGCACTGAAGCTTTCTTT | CASSARTDGTEAFF
NA | NA | TRBJ1-6 | TRBV13 | TGTGCCAGCAGCTTAATGGCAGCAAATTCACCCCTCCACTTT | CASSLMAANSPLHF
once | NA | TRBJ1-4 | TRBV7-8 | TGTGCCAGCAGCTTCAGGGGTTCGGCTAATGAAAAACTGTTTTTT | CASSFRGSANEKLFF
few | NA | TRBJ2-5 | TRBV10-2 | TGCGCCAGCCCTTTCCAGGGGTCGGGTAGACAAGAGACCCAGTACTTC | CASPFQGSGRQETQYF
many | NA | TRBJ2-5 | TRBV3-1 | TGTGCCAGCAGCCAACGTTTAGCGAGCCAAGAGACCCAGTACTTC | CASSQRLASQETQYF
few | NA | TRBJ1-1 | TRBV7-3 | TGTGCCAGCAGCCTAAACACCAAGGGGACTGAAGCTTTCTTT | CASSLNTKGTEAFF
many | NA | TRBJ2-7 | TRBV6-2/TRBV6-3 | TGTGCCAGCAGTTACTCGACAGAGAGCTCCTACGAGCAGTACTTC | CASSYSTESSYEQYF
many | TRBD2 | TRBJ2-5 | TRBV9 | TGTGCCAGCAGCGGGAAGGTTGACGCAGCTTACCCACTAGCGACCCTCCAAGAGACCCAGTACTTC | CASSGKVDAAYPLATLQETQYF
once | NA | TRBJ1-5 | TRBV18 | TGTGCCATCTCGCCGTATAGCAATCAGCCCCAGCATTTT | CAISPYSNQPQHF
NA | TRBD2 | TRBJ2-3 | TRBV13 | TGTGCCAGCCCGACGCGCTTAGCGGGGACAGATACGCAGTATTTT | CASPTRLAGTDTQYF
many | TRBD2 | TRBJ2-5 | TRBV4-1 | TGCGCCAGCAGCCAAGAAAGGGTTGGAAGCGGGACTCAAGAGACCCAGTACTTC | CASSQERVGSGTQETQYF
few | NA | TRBJ2-5 | TRBV7-3 | TGTGCCAGCAGCTTAGACGGGGCATTGGAGACCCAGTACTTC | CASSLDGALETQYF
many | TRBD2 | TRBJ2-3 | TRBV2 | TGTGCCAGCAGGCCCGGGACTACCGCAGATACGCAGTATTTT | CASRPGTTADTQYF
NA | NA | TRBJ2-6 | TRBV9 | TGTGCCAGCAGCGTATCGGACGGCCGGGCCAACGTCCTGACTTTC | CASSVSDGRANVLTF
NA | NA | TRBJ1-1 | TRBV16 | TGTGCCAGCAGCCTCAGTGGGACTGGGGACACTGAAGCTTTCTTT | CASSLSGTGDTEAFF
few | TRBD1 | TRBJ1-2 | TRBV5-1 | TGCGCCAGCAGCTTGGCGGGACAGGGGGCGGCTAACTATGGCTACACCTTC | CASSLAGQGAANYGYTF
many | TRBD2 | TRBJ2-7 | TRBV5-1 | TGCGCCAGCAGCCCGGGACTAGCGACCGTTCAGGGCGAGCAGTACTTC | CASSPGLATVQGEQYF
many | NA | TRBJ2-5 | TRBV7-9 | TGTGCCAGCAGCTTAGTGCCCCTTTGGGAGACCCAGTACTTC | CASSLVPLWETQYF
many | TRBD1 | TRBJ2-3 | TRBV6-2/TRBV6-3 | TGTGCCAGCAGGACAGGGGGCGAAGATACGCAGTATTTT | CASRTGGEDTQYF
NA | NA | TRBJ2-7 | TRBV7-9 | TGTGCCAGCATCTCCACCGGAGACGGGGAGCAGTACTTC | CASISTGDGEQYF
many | NA | TRBJ1-5 | TRBV6-2/TRBV6-3 | TGTGCCAGCAGTTACGGGGAAGGCAATCAGCCCCAGCATTTT | CASSYGEGNQPQHF
many | NA | TRBJ2-3 | TRBV5-1 | TGCGCCAGCAGCTTGGAGAGAGATACGCAGTATTTT | CASSLERDTQYF
NA | TRBD1 | TRBJ1-2 | TRBV6-6 | TGTGCCAGCAGTTTAAAAGGACAGGGTAACTATGGCTACACCTTC | CASSLKGQGNYGYTF
NA | NA | TRBJ2-7 | TRBV9 | TGTGCCAGCAGCCCCCGAGGAGGGATCCGGGACAGTGACTACGAGCAGTACTTC | CASSPRGGIRDSDYEQYF
NA | TRBD2 | TRBJ2-3 | TRBV10-3 | TGTGCCATCAGTGGACTAGCGGGGAGTCTAGATACGCAGTATTTT | CAISGLAGSLDTQYF
many | NA | TRBJ2-7 | TRBV11-2 | TGTGCCAGCAGCTTAGAATCGGCTGGCTTCTACGAGCAGTACTTC | CASSLESAGFYEQYF
few | TRBD1 | TRBJ1-5 | TRBV29-1 | TGCAGCGTGGGACAGAGCCTCAATCAGCCCCAGCATTTT | CSVGQSLNQPQHF
many | NA | TRBJ2-5 | TRBV19 | TGTGCCAGTAGTATAGGGCTGGGAGAGACCCAGTACTTC | CASSIGLGETQYF
few | NA | TRBJ1-4 | TRBV15 | TGTGCCACCAGCGGGACATATCCAGGGAAGGGTAGGGAAAAACTGTTTTTT | CATSGTYPGKGREKLFF
NA | NA | TRBJ2-6 | TRBV4-3 | TGCGCCAGCAGCCAAGATAGGACGGTCTCTGGGGCCAACGTCCTGACTTTC | CASSQDRTVSGANVLTF
few | NA | TRBJ1-1 | TRBV7-3 | TGTGCCAGCAGCTTAAAGGCAGCCCTGAACACTGAAGCTTTCTTT | CASSLKAALNTEAFF
NA | TRBD1 | TRBJ2-5 | TRBV29-1 | TGCAGCGTGGACAGGGGGCCAGAGACCCAGTACTTC | CSVDRGPETQYF
few | NA | TRBJ1-1 | TRBV18 | TGTGCCAGCTCACCACCTGTTGGAGGGCCCGGGAACACTGAAGCTTTCTTT | CASSPPVGGPGNTEAFF